A single sample gave rise to the 18 T cell receptor beta chains below, sequenced in a study of PD-1 blockade in mismatch repair-deficient tumors. Method: immunoSEQ multiplex PCR; TCRdb's copy keeps in-frame clones and lacks some. In the table there are some 70,000 clones, about 72% of which are singletons. The input for sequencing was peripheral blood, taken 2 weeks after starting pembrolizumab. These receptors were obtained from an adult with mismatch repair-deficient cancer.

The chain uses TRBV19 and TRBJ2-5; 8 bases match TRBD1. The germline gives CDR1 LNHDA, CDR2 SQIVND (reference sequence). The CDR3 has 14 amino acids. J gave up 2 bases and V 5 bases, and 4 bases lay outside the gene matches. The CDR3 loop reads CASSSQGGQETQYF. Written as DNA, the CDR3 is TGTGCCAGTAGTTCACAGGGGGGACAAGAGACCCAGTACTTC.

The chain couples TRBV29-1 to TRBJ2-7, with TRBD1 matching over 7 bases. V dropped 6 bases and J dropped 1; count of bases not matched to a gene: 9. Per germline, CDR1 SQVTM and CDR2 ANQGSEA. This CDR3 has 14 residues. CDR3 region: CSVIRTGGSYEQYF. In DNA form, the CDR3 reads TGCAGCGTCATCCGGACAGGTGGATCCTACGAGCAGTACTTC.

The V gene is TRBV7-9, the J gene TRBJ2-7; D unclear. The germline gives CDR1 SEHNR, CDR2 FQNEAQ (reference sequence). Trimming removed 3 bases at V and 0 bases at J, with 9 bases between. The CDR3 is 14 amino acids. In DNA, the CDR3 is TGTGCCAGCAGCTTTAGTTTTGGCTCCTACGAGCAGTACTTC. Its translation is CASSFSFGSYEQYF.

The chain is built from TRBV5-1 and TRBJ2-3, with 7 bases identical to TRBD2. This CDR3 is built from 12 residues. Germline V gene lookup returns CDR1 SGHRS and CDR2 YFSETQ. Trimming cost V 7 bases and J 5 bases; bases outside gene matches: 4. The CDR3 sequence is CASGRDLDTQYF. DNA of the CDR3: TGCGCCAGCGGGAGGGATCTAGATACGCAGTATTTT.

This chain joins TRBV5-1 and TRBJ2-1, with TRBD2 identical over 8 bases. CDR1 is SGHRS, CDR2 YFSETQ, per germline. V was pared by 6 bases and J by 4 bases, with 12 bases of the junction left unmatched. CDR3 size: 16 residues. The chain's CDR3 is CASTPEALAGYNEQFF. The CDR3 bases are TGCGCCAGCACTCCCGAGGCCTTAGCGGGGTACAATGAGCAGTTCTTC.

The chain couples TRBV7-9 to TRBJ1-3; possibly TRBD1 for D (6 bases). The germline V gene has CDR1 SEHNR and CDR2 FQNEAQ (reference sequence). CDR3 length equals 17 residues. Between the trimmed V and J ends, which lost 10 bases and 1 base, there was a span of 23 bases. The CDR3 sequence is CAIDPGTWVPSGNTIYF. The CDR3 nucleotides are TGTGCCATCGACCCCGGGACATGGGTCCCTTCTGGAAACACCATATATTTT.

J is TRBJ1-2 and V is TRBV27, with 9 nucleotides matching TRBD1. Germline V gene lookup returns CDR1 MNHEY and CDR2 SMNVEV (reference sequence). The J segment lost 0 bases and the V segment lost 8 bases, leaving 4 bases of the junction unmatched. The CDR3 contains 14 residues. CDR3 protein: CASGGQGPNYGYTF. The CDR3 nucleotides read TGTGCCAGCGGGGGACAGGGACCTAACTATGGCTACACCTTC.

The chain employs TRBV1 and TRBJ2-2. TRBV1 is reported as a pseudogene. The CDR3 sequence is 15 residues long. Here the CDR3 reads CTSSQDRRGSGELFF. The CDR3 DNA reads as TGCACCAGCAGCCAAGATAGGAGGGGGTCCGGGGAGCTGTTTTTT.

V gene TRBV7-3 combines with J gene TRBJ2-6; D ambiguous. CDR1 is SGHTA, CDR2 FQGTGA, per germline. The CDR3 length is 16 residues. The germline V and J ends were trimmed by 5 bases and 0 bases, with 11 bases remaining between them. CDR3 DNA: TGTGCCAGCAGCGGACGAAAATCCTCTGGGGCCAACGTCCTGACTTTC. Protein product: CASSGRKSSGANVLTF.

The CDR3 DNA sequence: TGTGCCACCAGCACCCCCCACGTGCAAAATGAAAAACTGTTTTTT. Its translation is CATSTPHVQNEKLFF. The chain has TRBV15 and TRBJ1-4; D not resolved. Trimming pared 4 bases from V and 5 bases from J, leaving 14 bases between. Germline CDR1 reads LNHNV; CDR2 reads YYDKDF (reference sequence). This CDR3 contains 15 residues.

The CDR3 region has the DNA TGTGCCAGCAGTGCACAGGGGGCAGGGAATGAGCAGTTCTTC. Its translation: CASSAQGAGNEQFF. The chain employs TRBV28 and TRBJ2-1, with 9 bases that match TRBD1. Germline trimming cut 5 bases from V and 7 bases from J; bases unmatched to any gene: 6. The length of the CDR3 is 14 residues. The germline CDR1 and CDR2 sequences are MDHEN and SYDVKM.

This chain joins TRBV27 and TRBJ2-7; the match to TRBD2 covers 12 bases. V trimming: 4 bases; J trimming: 9 bases; junction bases outside the gene matches: 22. The CDR3 is 19 amino acids. Germline CDR1 is MNHEY and CDR2 is SMNVEV (reference sequence). CDR3 in DNA: TGTGCCAGCAGTTCCCTCTCGGACAGGGGGGCTAGCGGGAGGGCTGTGCAGTACTTC. Its translation is CASSSLSDRGASGRAVQYF.

The chain has TRBV6-5 and TRBJ2-7; D assignment may be TRBD1 or TRBD2 (6 bases each). The CDR3 is made up of 13 amino acids. In germline, CDR1 is MNHEY, CDR2 SVGAGI. Trimming took 7 bases from V and 6 from J, leaving 16 bases between them. CDR3 sequence reads: CASTGEVRREQYF. For the CDR3, the DNA is TGTGCCAGCACAGGGGAGGTTAGGCGCGAGCAGTACTTC.

The V gene is TRBV27, the J gene TRBJ1-1; the D is unclear. The V end was cut by 5 bases, the J end by 2 bases, with 9 bases between. CDR1 and CDR2 from the germline V gene are MNHEY and SMNVEV (reference sequence). This CDR3 spans 13 amino acids. In DNA form, the CDR3 reads TGTGCCAGCAGTAGGACCTTAAACACTGAAGCTTTCTTT. Protein product: CASSRTLNTEAFF.

The genes are TRBV5-4 and TRBJ2-2; a weak D match, TRBD2 (5 bases). The CDR3 runs 15 residues. CDR1 SGHNT and CDR2 YYREEE come from the germline V gene (reference sequence). V dropped 3 bases and J dropped 0 bases, with 9 bases sitting between them. CDR3 region: CASSYRGANTGELFF. CDR3 sequence (DNA): TGTGCCAGCAGCTACCGGGGTGCGAACACCGGGGAGCTGTTTTTT. The whole variable domain, filled in from reference TRBV5-4 and TRBJ2-2, reads ETGVTQSPTHLIKTRGQQVTLRCSSQSGHNTVSWYQQALGQGPQFIFQYYREEENGRGNFPPRFSGLQFPNYSSELNVNALELDDSALYLCASSYRGANTGELFFGEGSRLTVL.

This clone was detected ten times or more. The chain couples TRBV19 to TRBJ2-3; 7 bases match TRBD2. Trimming removed 5 bases from V and 0 bases from J; junction bases left unmatched: 2. The CDR3 spans 14 residues. CDR1 is LNHDA, CDR2 SQIVND, per germline (reference sequence). The CDR3, as DNA: TGTGCCAGTAGTCTAGCGGATAGCACAGATACGCAGTATTTT. Amino acid sequence: CASSLADSTDTQYF.

The chain has TRBV6-6 and TRBJ2-7, with 11 bases identical to TRBD2. The V gene's germline CDR1 is MNHNY and CDR2 SVGAGI (reference sequence). V shed 7 bases, J shed 5 bases, and the junction held 10 bases outside the gene matches. CDR3 length: 15 residues. The CDR3 spells CASNRLAGFPHEQYF. The DNA for the CDR3 is TGTGCCAGCAACAGACTAGCGGGATTCCCCCACGAGCAGTACTTC.

V gene TRBV28 combines with J gene TRBJ2-1; 11 bases fit TRBD2. The CDR3 loop spans 17 amino acids. V shed 4 bases, J shed 4 bases, and the junction held 9 bases outside the gene matches. Germline CDR1 MDHEN, CDR2 SYDVKM. The CDR3: CASSSNVGTSGYNEQFF. The CDR3 DNA is TGTGCCAGCAGTTCAAACGTCGGGACTAGCGGTTACAATGAGCAGTTCTTC.